This TCR beta chain was documented in a study of blood T cell repertoires in COVID-19 (dated by TCRdb to the early 2020s). As for the study more broadly: The collaborator samples originated in the United States, Italy and Spain and spanned the acute and convalescent phases of COVID-19. A freely available public database, intended as a resource for researchers studying the immune response to SARS-CoV-2, is where the repertoires were released. The dataset comprised deeply sampled blood TCRbeta repertoires from subjects exposed to, actively infected with, or recovered from COVID-19. HLA class I and class II types, where available, came from metadata supplied by the sample provider rather than from assay-based typing. The prospective study material was composed of cDNA or gDNA derived from T cells, B-cell-depleted T cells, or PBMCs. Samples were obtained from the ongoing ImmuneRACE study (first 160 participants) and from 1,000 to 1,500 subjects provided by 6 global collaborators. Nearly every sample came with metadata listing a de-identified subject ID, COVID-19 status, age in years and sex. Study-wide findings and limitations: The quantity of clinical and demographic metadata differed by source and by participant and was supplied without curation.

V and J are truncated by 4 bases and 1 base respectively, leaving an intervening sequence of 17 bases. From a lookup of the germline V gene (reference sequence), CDR1 and CDR2 are MNHEY and SMNVEV. There are 17 amino acids in the CDR3, from cysteine to phenylalanine inclusive. The sequence is cut down to CDR3 DNA, 51 bases in frame from base 1. On this clone itself: Its antigen is currently not known. The input lacks base qualities; no much larger clone sits a single base away.

TCRbeta CDR3 regions were amplified from genomic DNA by means of the immunoSEQ Assay, a bias-controlled multiplex PCR. The published analysis was carried out like this. The number of nucleated cells in each sample was estimated by amplification of reference gene primers within the assay. To quantify the absolute abundance of each unique TCRbeta CDR3 rearrangement, sequence reads were collapsed and filtered. For each sample, productive Simpson clonality was calculated as the square root of Simpson's diversity index across productive rearrangements. Sourced from immuneACCESS, this table was stored by TCRdb with only in-frame sequences that have V and J called. A share of the clones is absent; for the studies checked, an unresolved V gene accounts for under half, and the remainder has no known explanation. V and J calls and clone size are given by that table; D and trimming were obtained from the DNA. Recorded for this sample are 250,000 to 300,000 clones; approximately 88% of them occurred a single time. Around 1% of the sample comes from the top ten.

In the prospective study, participants were roughly 18 to 89 years old, resided in around 25 geographic areas of the United States, and were enrolled through a virtual design. In the prospective study, participants were assigned to cohorts based on the clinical history participants reported in a screening survey and a study questionnaire. Recovered participants in ImmuneRACE Cohort 3 were defined by two consecutive negative NP/OP PCR tests, clearance by a healthcare professional, or resolution of symptoms. Mobile phlebotomists in the prospective study collected whole blood, serum and a nasopharyngeal or oropharyngeal swab from every participant. Over a 2-month period, participants in the prospective study had the option of providing additional blood draws and questionnaires. Before DNA extraction, prospective study blood samples were shipped either frozen or at room temperature.

Sequencing was carried out using PBMCs or T cells enriched from blood (not recorded which). The sequence is built from TRBV27 and TRBJ2-4; TRBD2 could be the D gene, as 7 bases match. This sequence was found in a woman aged 25 to 39 who had recovered from COVID-19. CDR3 reads: CASSSGSGGRAKNIQYF. The DNA reads as follows: TGTGCCAGCAGTTCCGGATCGGGGGGCCGGGCCAAAAACATTCAGTACTTC.